The clone carrying this T cell receptor beta chain was detected a few times. Antigen specificity is unknown. The data were taken from a study of T cell repertoires in cytomegalovirus infection. Study-wide context: Alongside well-studied HLA-B-restricted CMV epitopes, recently identified HLA-C-restricted CMV epitopes were also used. In public TCR beta signatures, there were indications of both CMV infection and matching HLA type.

TCRdb redid the calling of the reads with MiXCR, one entry per CDR3 protein. The sample records approximately 730,000 distinct CDR3 sequences, roughly 36% being singletons. Broader study findings: Of the TCR beta families, the public ones yielded a cumulative frequency that identified carriers of CMV plus the relevant HLA. Dominant in the ex vivo response were TCR beta clonotypes restricted by HLA-C and specific for CMV.

The material was cultured PBMCs, obtained from culture after CMV antigen stimulation. The TCR originated in a human donor in good health (CMV status not recorded). Some clones in this sample may be carry-over from other donors' samples.

CDR3 bases: TGTGCCAGCGGGAGGGACCTTGATGAGCAGTTCTTC. As protein: CASGRDLDEQFF. The V call is TRBV7-9, the J call TRBJ2-1; 7 bases are a match to TRBD2. V gave up 8 bases and J gave up 8 bases; unmatched junction bases: 6. This CDR3 region has 12 residues. CDR1 and CDR2 (germline): SEHNR, FQNEAQ (reference sequence).